The sequence of this TCR beta chain was determined in a study of identical twins. Trimming shortened V by 4 bases and J by 7 bases, and 12 bases separated the two germline ends. Germline V gene sequence: CDR1 KGHDR, CDR2 SFDVKD. The CDR3 consists of 13 residues. MiXCR, applied by TCRdb to the 5' RACE reads, yields one record per CDR3 protein. This table holds 200,000 to 300,000 distinct CDR3 sequences, roughly a tenth found once. In this sample, this clonotype turned up many times. Sample: memory T cells sorted from blood. The chain carries TRBV24-1 and TRBJ1-1, with D perhaps matching TRBD1 (5 bases). The sequence derives from a man aged 50 or older in good health. The CDR3 protein is CATSDHKRGEAFF. Here the CDR3 DNA reads TGTGCCACCAGTGACCATAAAAGGGGTGAAGCTTTCTTT.